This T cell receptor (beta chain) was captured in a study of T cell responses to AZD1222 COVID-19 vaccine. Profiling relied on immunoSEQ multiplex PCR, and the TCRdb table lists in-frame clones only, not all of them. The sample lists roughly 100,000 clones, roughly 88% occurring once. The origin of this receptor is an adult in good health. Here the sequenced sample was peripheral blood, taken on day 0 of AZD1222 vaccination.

This CDR3 reads CASRAGTTNEKLFF. The CDR3 DNA follows: TGTGCCAGCCGGGCAGGGACAACTAATGAAAAACTGTTTTTT. V gene TRBV7-2 combines with J gene TRBJ1-4; TRBD1 might be the D (5 bases). The CDR3 consists of 14 residues. Germline V gene data show CDR1 as SGHTA and CDR2 as FQGNSA. The ends were cut back, 8 bases at V and 0 bases at J, with 10 bases in the middle.